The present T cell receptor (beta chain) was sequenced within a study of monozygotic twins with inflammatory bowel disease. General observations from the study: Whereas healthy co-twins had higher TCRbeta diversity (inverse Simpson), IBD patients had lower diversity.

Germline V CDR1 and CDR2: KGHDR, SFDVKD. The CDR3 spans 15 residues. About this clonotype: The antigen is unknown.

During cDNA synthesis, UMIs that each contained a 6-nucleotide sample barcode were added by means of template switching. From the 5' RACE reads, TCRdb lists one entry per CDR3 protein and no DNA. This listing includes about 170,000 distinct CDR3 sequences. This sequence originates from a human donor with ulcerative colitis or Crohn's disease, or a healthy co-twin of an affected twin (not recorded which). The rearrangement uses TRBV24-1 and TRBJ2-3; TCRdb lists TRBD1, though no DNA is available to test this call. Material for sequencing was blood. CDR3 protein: CATSDVDRPQDTQYF.